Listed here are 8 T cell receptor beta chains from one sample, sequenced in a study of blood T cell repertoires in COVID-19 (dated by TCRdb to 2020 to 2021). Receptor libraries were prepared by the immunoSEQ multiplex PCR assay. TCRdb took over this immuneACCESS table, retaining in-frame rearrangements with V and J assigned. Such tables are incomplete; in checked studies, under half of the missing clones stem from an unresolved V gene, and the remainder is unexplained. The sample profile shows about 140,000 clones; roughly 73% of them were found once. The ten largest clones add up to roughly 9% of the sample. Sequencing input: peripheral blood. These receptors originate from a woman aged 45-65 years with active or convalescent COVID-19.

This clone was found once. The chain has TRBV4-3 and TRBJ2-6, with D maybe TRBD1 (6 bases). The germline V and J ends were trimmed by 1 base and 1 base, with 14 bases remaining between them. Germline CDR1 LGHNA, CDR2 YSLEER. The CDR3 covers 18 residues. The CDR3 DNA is TGCGCCAGCAGCCAAGGAACTCTAGGGGGTTCTGGGGCCAACGTCCTGACTTTC. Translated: CASSQGTLGGSGANVLTF.

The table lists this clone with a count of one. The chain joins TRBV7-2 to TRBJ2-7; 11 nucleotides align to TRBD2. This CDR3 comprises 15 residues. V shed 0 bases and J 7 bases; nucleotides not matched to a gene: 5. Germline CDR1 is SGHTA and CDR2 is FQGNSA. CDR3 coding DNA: TGTGCCAGCAGCTTAGCGCCTGCTAGCGGGAGGGAGCAGTACTTC. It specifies CASSLAPASGREQYF.

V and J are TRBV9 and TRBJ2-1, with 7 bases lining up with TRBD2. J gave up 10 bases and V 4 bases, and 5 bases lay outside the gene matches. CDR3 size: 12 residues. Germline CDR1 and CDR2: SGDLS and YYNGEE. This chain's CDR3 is CASSPREDEQFF. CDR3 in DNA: TGTGCCAGCAGCCCCCGGGAGGACGAGCAGTTCTTC.

CDR3 DNA: TGTGCCAGCATCCCGGGACAGGGGAGAAATGAGCAGTTCTTC. Amino acids: CASIPGQGRNEQFF. The chain carries TRBV6-5 and TRBJ2-1; 10 bases agree with TRBD1. CDR3 length: 14 residues. In germline, CDR1 is MNHEY, CDR2 SVGAGI. V gave up 7 bases and J gave up 7 bases; unmatched junction bases: 7.

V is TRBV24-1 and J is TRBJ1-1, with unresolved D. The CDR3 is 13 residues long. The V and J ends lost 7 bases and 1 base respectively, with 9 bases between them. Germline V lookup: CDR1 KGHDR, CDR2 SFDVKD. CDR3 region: CATSRSGNTEAFF. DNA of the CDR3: TGTGCCACCAGCCGCTCAGGGAACACTGAAGCTTTCTTT.

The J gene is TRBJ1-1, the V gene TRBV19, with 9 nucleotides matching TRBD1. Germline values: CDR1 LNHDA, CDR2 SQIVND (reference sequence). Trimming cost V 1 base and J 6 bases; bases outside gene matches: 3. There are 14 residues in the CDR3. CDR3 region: CASSIGQGGSEAFF. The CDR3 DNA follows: TGTGCCAGTAGTATAGGACAGGGGGGCTCTGAAGCTTTCTTT.

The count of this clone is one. CDR3 sequence reads: CASSRYSDRGLTGELFF. CDR3 nucleotides: TGTGCCAGCAGCCGTTATTCAGACAGGGGGCTCACCGGGGAGCTGTTTTTT. The rearrangement uses TRBV5-6 and TRBJ2-2, with 10 bases lining up with TRBD1. The CDR3 runs to 17 residues. The J segment lost 4 bases and the V segment lost 4 bases, leaving 10 bases of the junction unmatched. CDR1 SGHDT and CDR2 YYEEEE come from the germline V gene.

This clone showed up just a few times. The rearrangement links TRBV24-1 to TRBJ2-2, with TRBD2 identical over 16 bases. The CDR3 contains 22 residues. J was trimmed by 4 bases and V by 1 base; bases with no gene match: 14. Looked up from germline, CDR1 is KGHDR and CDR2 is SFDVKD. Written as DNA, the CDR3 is TGTGCCACCAGTGATTTAAGACGACCGGGACTAGCGGGAGGGTCGAGCACCGGGGAGCTGTTTTTT. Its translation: CATSDLRRPGLAGGSSTGELFF.